This T cell receptor (beta chain) was profiled in a study of cytomegalovirus exposure and HLA in healthy donors. V gave up 7 bases and J gave up 0 bases, with 9 bases separating them. Germline-derived CDR1 and CDR2 are PRHDT and FYEKMQ (reference sequence). The CDR3 extends over 13 amino acids. Healthy bone marrow donors made up the donor group. In the PCR, 60 Vbeta and 13 Jbeta primers were used. Only in-frame clones appear in the TCRdb table, and some are missing; sequencing was by immunoSEQ multiplex PCR. The specimen's table records about 200,000 clones. Comments on this clone: The target antigen is unknown.

Study-wide points: What was likely a sequencing artifact was a cluster of highly shared sequence variants. Later on, a genetic analysis was performed. It linked a missense variant in DCLRE1C with V- and J-gene trimming of TCR beta. Most of the TCR beta V segments (in an earlier analysis) were productive either about 87% or about 30% of the time.

The TCR comes from a girl aged 2 to 9 in good health and CMV-seropositive. This sequence joins TRBV13 and TRBJ1-1; D remains ambiguous. Sequencing used PBMCs. Here the CDR3 reads CASTLRMNTEAFF. CDR3 nucleotides: TGTGCCAGCACCCTGCGCATGAACACTGAAGCTTTCTTT.